Listed here is a single T cell receptor beta chain. This CDR3 is 13 amino acids long. Germline CDR1 and CDR2: SGHTS and YDEGEE. Trimming left V 1 base short and J 0 bases short, with 5 bases between. This entry belongs to a study of blood T cell repertoires in COVID-19. Turning to the study itself: PBMCs, B-cell-depleted T cells, or T cells provided the cDNA or gDNA that made up the material.

Clones were sequenced by immunoSEQ multiplex PCR, and TCRdb holds only the in-frame ones, with some missing. The sample records 250,000 to 300,000 clones, roughly nine tenths being singletons. The sequence was collected from a young man with active or convalescent COVID-19. The rearrangement links TRBV5-8 to TRBJ2-7, with unresolved D. Sequenced material: peripheral blood. The CDR3 DNA is TGTGCCAGCAGCTTGACTAACTCCTACGAGCAGTACTTC. Translation gives CASSLTNSYEQYF.